This T cell receptor beta chain is from a study of cytomegalovirus exposure and HLA in healthy donors. Across the study: Unique TCR beta sequences numbering some 120 million came from roughly 180 million T cells in an earlier analysis. Findings and limits, study-wide: Because they were indistinguishable, some V segments, including TRBV6-2 and TRBV6-3, were excluded.

Primers: 60 Vbeta forward and 13 Jbeta reverse. Sequencing used immunoSEQ multiplex PCR; TCRdb keeps in-frame clones, though not all of them. The sample records about 150,000 clones, roughly 71% being singletons. About this clone itself: The antigen is undetermined.

This CDR3 spans 15 amino acids. V trimming: 5 bases; J trimming: 0 bases; junction bases outside the gene matches: 5. Germline CDR1 and CDR2: SGHTA and FQGNSA. The TCR sequence derives from a man aged 25-45 years in good health and CMV-seronegative. The chain has TRBV7-2 and TRBJ2-3; 7 bases agree with TRBD2. Input material: PBMCs. DNA of the CDR3: TGTGCCAGCAGCCGGGACTACCTTAGCACAGATACGCAGTATTTT. Translation: CASSRDYLSTDTQYF.